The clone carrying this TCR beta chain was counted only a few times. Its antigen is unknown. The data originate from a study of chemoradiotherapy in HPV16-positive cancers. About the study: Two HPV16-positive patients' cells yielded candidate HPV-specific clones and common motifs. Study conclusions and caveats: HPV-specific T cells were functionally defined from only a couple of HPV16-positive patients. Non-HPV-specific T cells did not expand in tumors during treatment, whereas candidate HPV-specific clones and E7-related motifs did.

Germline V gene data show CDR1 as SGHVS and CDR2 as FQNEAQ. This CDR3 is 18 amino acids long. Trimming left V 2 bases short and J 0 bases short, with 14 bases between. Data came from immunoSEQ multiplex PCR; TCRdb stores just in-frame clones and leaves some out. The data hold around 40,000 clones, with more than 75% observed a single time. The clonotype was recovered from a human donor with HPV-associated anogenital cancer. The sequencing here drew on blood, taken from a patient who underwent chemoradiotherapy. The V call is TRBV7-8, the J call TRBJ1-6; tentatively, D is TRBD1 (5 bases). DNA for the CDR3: TGTGCCAGCAGCTTAATTAGCAGGGAGGGCTCCTATAATTCACCCCTCCACTTT. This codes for CASSLISREGSYNSPLHF.